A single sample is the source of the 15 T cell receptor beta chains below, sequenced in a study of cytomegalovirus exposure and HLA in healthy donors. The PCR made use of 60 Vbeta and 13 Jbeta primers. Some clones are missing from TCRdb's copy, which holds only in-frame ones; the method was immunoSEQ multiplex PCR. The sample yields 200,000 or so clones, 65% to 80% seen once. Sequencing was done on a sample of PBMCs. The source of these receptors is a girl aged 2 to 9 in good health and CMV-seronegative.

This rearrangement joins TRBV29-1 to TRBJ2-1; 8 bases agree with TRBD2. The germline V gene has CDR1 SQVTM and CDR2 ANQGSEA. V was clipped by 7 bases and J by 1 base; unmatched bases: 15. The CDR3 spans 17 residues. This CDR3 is CSASGSISTGSYNEQFF. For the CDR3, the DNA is TGCAGCGCGAGCGGGAGTATATCCACGGGGTCCTACAATGAGCAGTTCTTC.

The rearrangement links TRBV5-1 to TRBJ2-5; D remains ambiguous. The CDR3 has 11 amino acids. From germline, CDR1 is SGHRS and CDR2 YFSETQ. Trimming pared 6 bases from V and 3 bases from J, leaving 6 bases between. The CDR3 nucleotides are TGCGCCAGCACCCTAGAAGAGACCCAGTACTTC. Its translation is CASTLEETQYF.

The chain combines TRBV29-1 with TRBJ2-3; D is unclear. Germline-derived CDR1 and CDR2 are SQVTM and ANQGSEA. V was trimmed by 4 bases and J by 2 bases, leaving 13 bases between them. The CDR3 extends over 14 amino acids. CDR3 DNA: TGCAGCGTTGCACCCATACTCAACACAGATACGCAGTATTTT. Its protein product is CSVAPILNTDTQYF.

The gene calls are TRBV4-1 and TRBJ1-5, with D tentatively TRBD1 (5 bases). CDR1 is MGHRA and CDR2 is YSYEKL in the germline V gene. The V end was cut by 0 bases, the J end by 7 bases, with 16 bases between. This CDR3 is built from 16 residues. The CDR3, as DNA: TGCGCCAGCAGCCAAGATGGGTCGGGCCGGGGGCAGCCCCAGCATTTT. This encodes CASSQDGSGRGQPQHF.

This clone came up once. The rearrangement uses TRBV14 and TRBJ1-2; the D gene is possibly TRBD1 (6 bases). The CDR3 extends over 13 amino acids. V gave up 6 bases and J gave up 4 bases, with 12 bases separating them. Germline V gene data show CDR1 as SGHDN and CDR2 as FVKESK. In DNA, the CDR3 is TGTGCCAGCAGTTCGGACAGAGTCTATGGCTACACCTTC. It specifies CASSSDRVYGYTF.

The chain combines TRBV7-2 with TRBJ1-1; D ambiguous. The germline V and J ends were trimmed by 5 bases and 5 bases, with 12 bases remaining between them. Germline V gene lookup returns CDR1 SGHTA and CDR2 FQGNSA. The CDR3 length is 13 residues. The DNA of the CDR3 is TGTGCCAGCAGCCGCAACCTCCGGACTGAAGCTTTCTTT. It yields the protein CASSRNLRTEAFF.

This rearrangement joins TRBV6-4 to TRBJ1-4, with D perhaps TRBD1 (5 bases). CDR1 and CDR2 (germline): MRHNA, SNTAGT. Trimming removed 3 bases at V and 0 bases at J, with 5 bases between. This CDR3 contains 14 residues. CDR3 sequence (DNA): TGTGCCAGCAGTGAGACAGCAACTAATGAAAAACTGTTTTTT. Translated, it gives CASSETATNEKLFF.

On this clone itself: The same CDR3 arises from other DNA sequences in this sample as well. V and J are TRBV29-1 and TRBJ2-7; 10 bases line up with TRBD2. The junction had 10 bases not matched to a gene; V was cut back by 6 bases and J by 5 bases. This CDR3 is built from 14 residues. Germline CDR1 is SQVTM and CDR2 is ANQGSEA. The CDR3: CSVELSSGGNEQYF. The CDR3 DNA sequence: TGCAGCGTCGAGTTGTCTAGCGGGGGCAACGAGCAGTACTTC.

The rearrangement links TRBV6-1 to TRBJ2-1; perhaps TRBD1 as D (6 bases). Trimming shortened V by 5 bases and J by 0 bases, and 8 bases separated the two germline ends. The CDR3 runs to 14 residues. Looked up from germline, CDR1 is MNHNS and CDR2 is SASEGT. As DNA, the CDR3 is TGTGCCAGCAGTCAGGGGAGCTCCTACAATGAGCAGTTCTTC. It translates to CASSQGSSYNEQFF.

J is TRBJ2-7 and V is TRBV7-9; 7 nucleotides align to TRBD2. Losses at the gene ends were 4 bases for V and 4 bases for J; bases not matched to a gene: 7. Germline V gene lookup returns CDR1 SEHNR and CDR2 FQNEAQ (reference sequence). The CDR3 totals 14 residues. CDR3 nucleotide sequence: TGTGCCAGCAGCTCCACAGGACTAGTATACGAGCAGTACTTC. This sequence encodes CASSSTGLVYEQYF.

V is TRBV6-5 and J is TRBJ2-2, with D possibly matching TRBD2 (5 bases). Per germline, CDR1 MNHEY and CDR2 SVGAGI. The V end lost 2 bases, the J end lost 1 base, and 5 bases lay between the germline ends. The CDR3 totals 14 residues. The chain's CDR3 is CASSYGRNTGELFF. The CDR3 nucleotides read TGTGCCAGCAGTTACGGGAGGAACACCGGGGAGCTGTTTTTT.

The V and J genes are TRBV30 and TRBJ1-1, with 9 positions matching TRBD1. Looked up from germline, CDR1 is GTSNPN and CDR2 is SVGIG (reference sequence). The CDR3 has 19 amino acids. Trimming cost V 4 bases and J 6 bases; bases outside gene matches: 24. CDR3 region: CAWTPGGGRFSGQGSEAFF. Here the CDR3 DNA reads TGTGCCTGGACTCCAGGGGGGGGAAGATTTTCGGGACAGGGATCTGAAGCTTTCTTT.

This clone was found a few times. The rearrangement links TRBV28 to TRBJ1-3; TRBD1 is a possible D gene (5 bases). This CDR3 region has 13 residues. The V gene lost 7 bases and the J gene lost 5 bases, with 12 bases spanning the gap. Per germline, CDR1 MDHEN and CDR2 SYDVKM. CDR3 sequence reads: CASTGGGRNTIYF. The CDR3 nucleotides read TGTGCCAGCACGGGGGGAGGTAGAAACACCATATATTTT.

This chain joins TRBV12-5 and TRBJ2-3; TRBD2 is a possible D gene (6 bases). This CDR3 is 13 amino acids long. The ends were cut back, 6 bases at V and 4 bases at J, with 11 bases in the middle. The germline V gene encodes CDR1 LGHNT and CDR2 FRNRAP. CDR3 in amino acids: CASGEGVADTQYF. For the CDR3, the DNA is TGTGCTAGTGGGGAGGGTGTCGCAGATACGCAGTATTTT.

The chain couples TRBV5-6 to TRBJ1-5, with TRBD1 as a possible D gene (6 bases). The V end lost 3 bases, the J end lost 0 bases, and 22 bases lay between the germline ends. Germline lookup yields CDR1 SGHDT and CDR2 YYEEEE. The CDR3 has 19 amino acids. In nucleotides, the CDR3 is TGTGCCAGCAGCTCCTGGACAGACCTCGGCTCTTCTAGCAATCAGCCCCAGCATTTT. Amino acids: CASSSWTDLGSSSNQPQHF.